This T cell receptor beta chain comes out of a study of post-analysis software for immune sequencing data. Broader study findings: Significantly lower normalized Chao1 diversity was seen in multiple sclerosis patients than in controls. Higher frequency in patients than in controls was seen for a handful of TRBV segments, with TRBV5-6, TRBV5-1 and TRBV20-1 among them.

There are a few counts of this clonotype. Antigen unknown. Trimming took 1 base from V and 3 from J; bases not matched to a gene: 5. The CDR3 totals 14 residues. Per germline, CDR1 SQVTM and CDR2 ANQGSEA. TCR beta libraries were prepared from cDNA with unique molecular identifiers. TCRdb analysed the PCR reads with MiXCR anew, one entry per CDR3 protein. The table has about 560,000 distinct CDR3 sequences, about 44% seen once. The sequence derives from a girl between 10 and 17 years old with multiple sclerosis. V usage is TRBV29-1 and J usage is TRBJ2-7; TRBD2 matches at 8 bases. The sequencing sample was made of blood. The CDR3 coding sequence is TGCAGCGTTGAAGGGCTAGCGGGCTACTACGAGCAGTACTTC. Translated: CSVEGLAGYYEQYF.